This T cell receptor (beta chain) was identified in a study of shared clonotypes between healthy human individuals. About the research overall: Each donor's CD8 memory used one plate, CD8 naive two, each CD4 subset three.

Genomic DNA (from each subset) was split evenly across several immunoSEQ plates. Sequencing was performed with immunoSEQ multiplex PCR; in TCRdb, only in-frame clones are kept and a portion is missing. This sample has 500,000 to 550,000 clones; approximately 95% occur once, and the top ten carry about 0.06%. V lost 1 base and J lost 5, with 6 bases in between. The CDR3 has 13 residues. Germline CDR1 is SGHTA and CDR2 is FQGNSA. Sequencing was carried out using naive CD4+ T cells sorted from blood. Described subset: CD45RA+ positively selected. The V and J genes are TRBV7-2 and TRBJ1-5; D uncertain. This receptor was identified in a woman in her 30s in good health. CDR3 residues: CASSLDLDQPQHF. As DNA, the CDR3 is TGTGCCAGCAGCTTAGACCTAGATCAGCCCCAGCATTTT.